Detailed here is one T cell receptor (beta chain). Production of TCR beta cDNA relied on 5'RACE template switching with UMIs. No DNA is given; TCRdb re-called the 5' RACE reads and lists each CDR3 protein once. This sample's table reports hundreds of thousands of distinct CDR3 sequences. This entry is derived from a study of T cells expressing NK-cell markers. Study-level background: Sorted CD3+CD56+NKG2C+, CD3+CD56+NKG2C- and CD3+CD56-NKG2C+ T-cell subsets were beta-chain profiled. Among the eight sequenced donors, seven tested HCMV-seropositive and one tested seronegative.

From germline, CDR1 is DFQATT and CDR2 SNEGSKA (reference sequence). CDR3 length equals 14 residues. This receptor was taken from a woman aged 18-69 years in good health. Sequenced: blood T cells: a sorted CD56 or NKG2C T cell subset, CD4+ or CD8+ T cells, or bulk PBMC T cells (not recorded which). This rearrangement joins TRBV20-1 to TRBJ1-6; TCRdb proposes TRBD1, but this gene call is untestable without DNA. CDR3 sequence reads: CSASRQGNNSPLHF.